The 31 T cell receptor beta chains reported below all come from one sample, sequenced in a study of shared T cell receptors in the human thymus. The table came from immunoSEQ multiplex PCR; TCRdb's copy has only in-frame clones and leaves some out. The sample holds more than 300,000 clones; roughly 94% are singletons and the top ten take roughly 0.02%. Input material: thymocytes. The receptor set was obtained from a human donor.

This chain links TRBV7-2 with TRBJ2-5; TRBD2 aligns across 8 bases. V lost 4 bases, J lost 1 base, and 8 bases stayed unmatched. Germline lookup yields CDR1 SGHTA and CDR2 FQGNSA. This CDR3 is built from 16 residues. The DNA for the CDR3 is TGTGCCAGCAGCTCCTGTGGAAGCGGGGGCCAAGAGACCCAGTACTTC. Its protein product is CASSSCGSGGQETQYF.

This chain joins TRBV5-5 and TRBJ2-7; D is perhaps TRBD1 (7 bases). V was trimmed by 4 bases and J by 5 bases, leaving 28 bases between them. The V gene's germline CDR1 is SGHKS and CDR2 YYEKEE (reference sequence). The CDR3 spans 18 residues. DNA for the CDR3: TGTGCCAGCAGCGTCCCCGACAGGGACCTCTGGCGGGGTGACGAGCAGTACTTC. This codes for CASSVPDRDLWRGDEQYF. The variable domain in full, completed from reference TRBV5-5 and TRBJ2-7, reads DAGVTQSPTHLIKTRGQQVTLRCSPISGHKSVSWYQQVLGQGPQFIFQYYEKEERGRGNFPDRFSARQFPNYSSELNVNALLLGDSALYLCASSVPDRDLWRGDEQYFGPGTRLTVT.

V gene TRBV15 combines with J gene TRBJ1-2; 7 bases align to TRBD1. Germline CDR1 is LNHNV and CDR2 is YYDKDF (reference sequence). Germline trimming cut 2 bases from V and 10 bases from J; bases unmatched to any gene: 4. The CDR3 covers 12 residues. The CDR3 here is CATSRSGQHYTF. The CDR3 bases are TGTGCCACCAGCAGATCGGGACAGCACTACACCTTC.

On this clone itself: At one boundary the junction diverges from the germline segment, which might be a read error. V usage is TRBV20-1 and J usage is TRBJ2-1; 10 bases line up with TRBD2. Germline CDR1 and CDR2: DFQATT and SNEGSKA (reference sequence). The CDR3 length is 11 residues. The CDR3 DNA follows: TGCAGTGCTAGCCTAGCGGGAGTTACGGTCTTC. Encoded protein: CSASLAGVTVF.

V and J are TRBV28 and TRBJ2-7; 10 bases are shared with TRBD1. The CDR3 spans 14 residues. Germline V lookup: CDR1 MDHEN, CDR2 SYDVKM. The V segment lost 6 bases and the J segment 2 bases; nucleotides outside the gene matches: 4. CDR3 in amino acids: CASSLTGGAYEQYF. The DNA of the CDR3 is TGTGCCAGCAGCCTGACAGGGGGCGCCTACGAGCAGTACTTC.

This sequence joins TRBV5-6 and TRBJ2-3; D perhaps matches TRBD2 (6 bases). Looked up from germline, CDR1 is SGHDT and CDR2 is YYEEEE. The CDR3 is 15 residues long. Trimming removed 4 bases at V and 0 bases at J, with 12 bases between. CDR3 loop: CASSRWDLSTDTQYF. Here the CDR3 DNA reads TGTGCCAGCAGCCGGTGGGACTTAAGCACAGATACGCAGTATTTT.

This chain connects TRBV18 to TRBJ2-7; a possible D gene is TRBD1 (5 bases). Germline CDR1 is KGHSH and CDR2 is LQKENI. The ends were cut back, 0 bases at V and 3 bases at J, with 15 bases in the middle. The CDR3 consists of 16 residues. CDR3 loop: CASSPPTGEAFYEQYF. The DNA for the CDR3 is TGTGCCAGCTCACCACCCACAGGAGAAGCCTTCTACGAGCAGTACTTC.

The gene calls are TRBV30 and TRBJ2-5, with D unclear. The V gene's germline CDR1 is GTSNPN and CDR2 SVGIG (reference sequence). V was trimmed by 0 bases and J by 5 bases, leaving 13 bases between them. This CDR3 is 14 amino acids long. In DNA form, the CDR3 reads TGTGCCTGGAGTGTAGGGCTCCTCCGGGAGACCCAGTACTTC. This translates into CAWSVGLLRETQYF.

As concerns this clone: The junction and the germline gene differ at one end; a read error may be behind it. This chain connects TRBV14 to TRBJ1-2, with 8 nucleotides matching TRBD1. Germline CDR1 and CDR2: SGHDN and FVKESK. The CDR3 consists of 13 residues. The CDR3 loop reads CASSQDPGQGHSF. As DNA, the CDR3 is TGTGCCAGCAGCCAAGATCCCGGACAGGGTCATTCCTTC. The whole variable domain, remainder taken from reference TRBV14 and TRBJ1-2, is EAGVTQFPSHSVIEKGQTVTLRCDPISGHDNLYWYRRVMGKEIKFLLHFVKESKQDESGMPNNRFLAERTGGTYSTLKVQPAELEDSGVYFCASSQDPGQGHSFGSGTRLTVV.

The chain carries TRBV12-5 and TRBJ2-7; 8 bases align to TRBD1. This CDR3 is 14 amino acids long. V shed 7 bases, J shed 5 bases, and the junction held 10 bases outside the gene matches. Germline CDR1 and CDR2: LGHNT and FRNRAP. CDR3 in amino acids: CASALDREPHEQYF. The CDR3 bases are TGTGCTAGTGCCCTGGACAGGGAGCCACACGAGCAGTACTTC.

The V call is TRBV5-6, the J call TRBJ2-1; 9 bases line up with TRBD1. CDR1 is SGHDT and CDR2 is YYEEEE in the germline V gene. The CDR3 has 18 residues. The V gene end was trimmed by 0 bases and the J gene end by 8 bases; junction bases not matched to a gene: 15. DNA for the CDR3: TGTGCCAGCAGCTTGGGGCCGGGACAGGGTCTAGTGAAGGATGAGCAGTTCTTC. This encodes CASSLGPGQGLVKDEQFF. Combining the CDR3 with reference TRBV5-6 and TRBJ2-1 gives the whole variable domain DAGVTQSPTHLIKTRGQQVTLRCSPKSGHDTVSWYQQALGQGPQFIFQYYEEEERQRGNFPDRFSGHQFPNYSSELNVNALLLGDSALYLCASSLGPGQGLVKDEQFFGPGTRLTVL.

The rearrangement joins TRBV28 to TRBJ2-1; 7 bases match TRBD1. The CDR3 length is 16 residues. Per germline, CDR1 MDHEN and CDR2 SYDVKM. Trimming took 6 bases from V and 0 from J; bases not matched to a gene: 8. CDR3: CASSPGTASSYNEQFF. CDR3 nucleotide sequence: TGTGCCAGCAGCCCAGGGACAGCGAGCTCCTACAATGAGCAGTTCTTC.

The V gene is TRBV25-1, the J gene TRBJ2-5; unclear D gene. The CDR3 totals 12 residues. Germline V gene lookup returns CDR1 MGHDK and CDR2 SYGVNS. V was shortened by 6 bases and J by 5 bases, with 10 bases between the two germline ends. The CDR3 sequence is CASSPQCETQYF. CDR3 bases: TGTGCCAGCAGCCCCCAGTGTGAGACCCAGTACTTC.

A note on this clone: This CDR3 is also generated by other DNA sequences in the sample. The rearrangement links TRBV4-2 to TRBJ2-6, with D unresolved. Germline V gives CDR1 LGHNA, CDR2 YNFKEQ. Trimming took 1 base from V and 2 from J, leaving 6 bases between them. This CDR3 contains 15 residues. The CDR3 nucleotides read TGTGCCAGCAGCCAAGTAGGGCCTGGGGCCAACGTCCTGACTTTC. Translated: CASSQVGPGANVLTF.

The chain links TRBV11-2 to TRBJ2-1; the match to TRBD1 covers 10 bases. J was trimmed by 6 bases and V by 1 base; bases with no gene match: 6. Germline V gene data show CDR1 as SGHAT and CDR2 as FQNNGV. The CDR3 spans 16 residues. The CDR3 reads CASSLVFGTGVNEQFF. CDR3 sequence (DNA): TGTGCCAGCAGCTTAGTTTTTGGGACAGGGGTCAATGAGCAGTTCTTC.

The chain combines TRBV15 with TRBJ1-1; TRBD1 is a possible D gene (6 bases). CDR1 is LNHNV and CDR2 is YYDKDF in the germline V gene (reference sequence). This CDR3 is 12 amino acids long. V was cut by 5 bases and J by 11 bases, with 15 bases left in between. The CDR3 loop is CATSLSGRGAFF. The CDR3 DNA reads TGTGCCACCAGCCTCTCGGGGAGGGGGGCTTTCTTT.

The chain has TRBV18 and TRBJ2-7, with 11 bases lining up with TRBD2. The length of the CDR3 is 18 residues. The ends lost 3 bases at V and 5 bases at J; junction bases unmatched: 15. Germline CDR1 is KGHSH and CDR2 is LQKENI. CDR3 protein: CASSPSKTSGIGIHEQYF. CDR3 in DNA: TGTGCCAGCTCACCGTCGAAGACTAGCGGGATAGGTATTCACGAGCAGTACTTC. The full variable domain, its missing parts supplied by reference TRBV18 and TRBJ2-7, is NAGVMQNPRHLVRRRGQEARLRCSPMKGHSHVYWYRQLPEEGLKFMVYLQKENIIDESGMPKERFSAEFPKEGPSILRIQQVVRGDSAAYFCASSPSKTSGIGIHEQYFGPGTRLTVT.

The rearrangement links TRBV5-1 to TRBJ2-1; 12 bases agree with TRBD2. CDR1 and CDR2 from the germline V gene are SGHRS and YFSETQ. V dropped 4 bases and J dropped 8; count of bases not matched to a gene: 7. The CDR3 extends over 15 amino acids. Here the CDR3 DNA reads TGCGCCAGCAGCCCCCGACTAGCGGGAGAACATGAGCAGTTCTTC. Amino acids: CASSPRLAGEHEQFF.

This rearrangement joins TRBV6-5 to TRBJ1-1; tentative D call: TRBD1 (5 bases). CDR3 length: 14 residues. The germline gives CDR1 MNHEY, CDR2 SVGAGI. V was pared by 6 bases and J by 0 bases, with 11 bases between. The CDR3 sequence: CASSLGLMNTEAFF. The CDR3 DNA is TGTGCCAGCAGCCTGGGACTTATGAACACTGAAGCTTTCTTT.

J is TRBJ1-2 and V is TRBV5-7; D possibly corresponds to TRBD1 (5 bases). Being an ORF, TRBV5-7 has a function that is uncertain. CDR3 length equals 14 residues. Trimming removed 5 bases at V and 7 bases at J, with 18 bases between. The CDR3 DNA is TGTGCCAGCAGTCCTGAGGACATGCCGCCTGGCTACACCTTC. Its protein product is CASSPEDMPPGYTF.

The chain links TRBV27 to TRBJ2-7; perhaps D is TRBD1 or TRBD2 (6 bases each). This CDR3 is 12 amino acids long. Germline CDR1 is MNHEY and CDR2 is SMNVEV (reference sequence). Trimming cost V 11 bases and J 2 bases, with 13 bases left between them. The CDR3: CAGGRGPYEQYF. CDR3 in DNA: TGTGCCGGGGGGCGGGGACCCTACGAGCAGTACTTC.

This chain connects TRBV6-6 to TRBJ1-2, with D possibly being TRBD1 (6 bases). CDR3 size: 14 residues. Germline loops: CDR1 MNHNY, CDR2 SVGAGI (reference sequence). The ends were cut back, 1 base at V and 2 bases at J, with 8 bases in the middle. CDR3 amino acids: CASSYWDKNYGYTF. CDR3 sequence (DNA): TGTGCCAGCAGTTACTGGGACAAGAACTATGGCTACACCTTC.

The rearrangement links TRBV4-1 to TRBJ1-5; D is undetermined. V was shortened by 1 base and J by 4 bases, with 8 bases between the two germline ends. Germline V gives CDR1 MGHRA, CDR2 YSYEKL. CDR3 size: 14 residues. CDR3 in DNA: TGCGCCAGCAGCCAAGGGACGGTAAATCAGCCCCAGCATTTT. Its protein is CASSQGTVNQPQHF.

V is TRBV11-2 and J is TRBJ2-3; D remains ambiguous. This CDR3 spans 12 amino acids. V lost 4 bases, J lost 10 bases, and 12 bases lay in between. Germline assignment: CDR1 SGHAT and CDR2 FQNNGV. CDR3 sequence reads: CASSSPMISQYF. CDR3 coding DNA: TGTGCCAGCAGCTCACCTATGATTTCGCAGTATTTT. The whole variable domain, filled in from reference TRBV11-2 and TRBJ2-3, reads EAGVAQSPRYKIIEKRQSVAFWCNPISGHATLYWYQQILGQGPKLLIQFQNNGVVDDSQLPKDRFSAERLKGVDSTLKIQPAKLEDSAVYLCASSSPMISQYFGPGTRLTVL.

V is TRBV14 and J is TRBJ2-1; 11 bases map to TRBD2. Germline V gene sequence: CDR1 SGHDN, CDR2 FVKESK. The CDR3 consists of 17 residues. Trimming took 3 bases from V and 4 from J; bases not matched to a gene: 8. CDR3 coding DNA: TGTGCCAGCAGCCACTCAGGTAGACTAGCGGGATACAATGAGCAGTTCTTC. Its protein product is CASSHSGRLAGYNEQFF. The full variable domain, with the rest looked up from reference TRBV14 and TRBJ2-1, is EAGVTQFPSHSVIEKGQTVTLRCDPISGHDNLYWYRRVMGKEIKFLLHFVKESKQDESGMPNNRFLAERTGGTYSTLKVQPAELEDSGVYFCASSHSGRLAGYNEQFFGPGTRLTVL.

This rearrangement joins TRBV7-8 to TRBJ2-1, with TRBD2 matching 10 bases. After removal of 2 bases from V and 0 bases from J, the junction contained 7 bases not matched to a gene. CDR3 length: 18 amino acids. CDR1 and CDR2 (germline): SGHVS, FQNEAQ. The CDR3 DNA reads as TGTGCCAGCAGCTTACCGACTAGCGGGTCGAGCTCCTACAATGAGCAGTTCTTC. This encodes CASSLPTSGSSSYNEQFF.

The chain recombines TRBV6-5 with TRBJ2-3, with D hard to call. CDR1 and CDR2 from the germline V gene are MNHEY and SVGAGI. V lost 0 bases and J 3 bases, leaving 10 bases between the germline ends. CDR3 length: 15 residues. The chain's CDR3 is CASSYSLSPTDTQYF. The CDR3 DNA follows: TGTGCCAGCAGTTACTCGTTATCTCCTACAGATACGCAGTATTTT.

The chain is built from TRBV19 and TRBJ2-7; possibly TRBD1 or TRBD2 for D (5 bases each). Germline CDR1 reads LNHDA; CDR2 reads SQIVND (reference sequence). This CDR3 is built from 13 residues. V was shortened by 9 bases and J by 3 bases, with 15 bases between the two germline ends. The CDR3 DNA sequence: TGTGCCAGCACCCCGGGACCAAACTACGAGCAGTACTTC. Translating it yields CASTPGPNYEQYF.

The chain employs TRBV28 and TRBJ1-5; D is unresolved. V lost 3 bases and J 0 bases, leaving 9 bases between the germline ends. The CDR3 extends over 15 amino acids. CDR1 and CDR2 from the germline V gene are MDHEN and SYDVKM. CDR3 nucleotide sequence: TGTGCCAGCAGTTTTAAGTTTTATAGCAATCAGCCCCAGCATTTT. Its protein is CASSFKFYSNQPQHF. The whole variable domain, remainder taken from reference TRBV28 and TRBJ1-5, is DVKVTQSSRYLVKRTGEKVFLECVQDMDHENMFWYRQDPGLGLRLIYFSYDVKMKEKGDIPEGYSVSREKKERFSLILESASTNQTSMYLCASSFKFYSNQPQHFGDGTRLSIL.

The chain links TRBV27 to TRBJ2-3, with D perhaps assigned TRBD1 or TRBD2 (5 bases each). This CDR3 comprises 17 residues. V gave up 1 base and J gave up 4 bases, with 18 bases separating them. Looked up from germline, CDR1 is MNHEY and CDR2 is SMNVEV (reference sequence). CDR3 bases: TGTGCCAGCAGTTTATTGCGAGACGAGGGGCCGGCAGATACGCAGTATTTT. Its protein is CASSLLRDEGPADTQYF.

The chain couples TRBV29-1 to TRBJ2-7, with D tentatively TRBD2 (7 bases). From germline, CDR1 is SQVTM and CDR2 ANQGSEA. V lost 0 bases to trimming and J lost 7 bases, with 19 bases between them. The length of the CDR3 is 15 residues. The CDR3 sequence: CSVEDYVRGRGEQYF. DNA of the CDR3: TGCAGCGTTGAAGATTACGTGCGGGGGCGGGGAGAGCAGTACTTC.